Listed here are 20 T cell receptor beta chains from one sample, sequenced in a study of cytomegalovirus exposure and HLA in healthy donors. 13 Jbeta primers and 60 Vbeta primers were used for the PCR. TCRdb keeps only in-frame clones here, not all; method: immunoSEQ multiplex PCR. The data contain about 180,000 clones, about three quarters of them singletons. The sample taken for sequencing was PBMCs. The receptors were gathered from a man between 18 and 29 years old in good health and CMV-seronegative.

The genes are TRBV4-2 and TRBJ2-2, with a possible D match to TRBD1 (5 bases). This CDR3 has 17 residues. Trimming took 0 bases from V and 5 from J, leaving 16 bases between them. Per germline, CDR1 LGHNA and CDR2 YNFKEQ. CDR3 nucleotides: TGTGCCAGCAGCCAAGACTACACCAGGGCGGTGACCGGGGAGCTGTTTTTT. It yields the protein CASSQDYTRAVTGELFF.

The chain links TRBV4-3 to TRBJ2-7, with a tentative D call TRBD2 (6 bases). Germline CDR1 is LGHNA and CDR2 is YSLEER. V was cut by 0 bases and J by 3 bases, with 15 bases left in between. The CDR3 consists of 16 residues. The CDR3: CASSQDLPGGVYEQYF. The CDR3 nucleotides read TGCGCCAGCAGCCAAGATTTGCCCGGGGGAGTCTACGAGCAGTACTTC.

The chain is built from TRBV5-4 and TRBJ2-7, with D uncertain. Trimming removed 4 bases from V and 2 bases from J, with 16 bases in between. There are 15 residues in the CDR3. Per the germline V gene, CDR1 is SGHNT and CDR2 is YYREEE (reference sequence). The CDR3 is CASSRVSGRAYEQYF. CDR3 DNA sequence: TGTGCCAGCAGCCGGGTCTCTGGCAGAGCCTACGAGCAGTACTTC.

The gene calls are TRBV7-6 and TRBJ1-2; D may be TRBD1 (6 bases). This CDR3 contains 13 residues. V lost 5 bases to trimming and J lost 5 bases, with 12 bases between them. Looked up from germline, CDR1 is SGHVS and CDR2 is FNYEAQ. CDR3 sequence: CASSPGDRYGYTF. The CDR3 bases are TGTGCCAGCAGCCCAGGGGACCGGTATGGCTACACCTTC.

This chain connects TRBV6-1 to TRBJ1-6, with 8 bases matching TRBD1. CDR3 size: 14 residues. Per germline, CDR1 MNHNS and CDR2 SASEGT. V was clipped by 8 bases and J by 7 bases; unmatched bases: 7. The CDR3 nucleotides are TGTGCCAGCTATTTTACAGGGGGAAATTCACCCCTCCACTTT. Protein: CASYFTGGNSPLHF.

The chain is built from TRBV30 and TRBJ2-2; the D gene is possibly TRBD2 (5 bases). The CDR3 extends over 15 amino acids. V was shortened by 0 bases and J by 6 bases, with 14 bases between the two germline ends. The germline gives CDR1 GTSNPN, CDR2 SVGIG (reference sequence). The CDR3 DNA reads TGTGCCTGGAGTGTTGGAACAGCGGCTGCCGGGGAGCTGTTTTTT. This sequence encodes CAWSVGTAAAGELFF.

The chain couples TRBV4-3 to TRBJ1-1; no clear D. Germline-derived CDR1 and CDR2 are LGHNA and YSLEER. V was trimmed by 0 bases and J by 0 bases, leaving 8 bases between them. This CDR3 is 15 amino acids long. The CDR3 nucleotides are TGCGCCAGCAGCCAAGATCTGGGCTTGAACACTGAAGCTTTCTTT. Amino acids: CASSQDLGLNTEAFF.

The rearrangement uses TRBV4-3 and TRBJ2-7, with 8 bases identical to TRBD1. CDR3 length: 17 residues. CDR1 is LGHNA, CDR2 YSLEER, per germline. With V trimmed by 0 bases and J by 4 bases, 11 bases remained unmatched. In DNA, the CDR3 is TGCGCCAGCAGCCAAGATCGCGCGACAGGGGTCCAATACGAGCAGTACTTC. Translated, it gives CASSQDRATGVQYEQYF.

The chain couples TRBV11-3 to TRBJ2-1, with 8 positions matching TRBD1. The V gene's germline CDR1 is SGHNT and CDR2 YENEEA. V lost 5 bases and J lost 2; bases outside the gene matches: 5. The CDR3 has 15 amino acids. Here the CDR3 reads CASSEGQVPYNEQFF. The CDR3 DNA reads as TGTGCCAGCAGCGAGGGACAGGTCCCCTACAATGAGCAGTTCTTC.

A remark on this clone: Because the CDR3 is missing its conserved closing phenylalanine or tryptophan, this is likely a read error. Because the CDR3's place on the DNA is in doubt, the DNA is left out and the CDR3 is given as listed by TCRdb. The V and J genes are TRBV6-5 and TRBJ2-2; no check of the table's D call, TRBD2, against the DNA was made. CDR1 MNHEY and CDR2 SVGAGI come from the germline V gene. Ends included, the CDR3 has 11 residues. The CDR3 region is CASSSTSGRTP.

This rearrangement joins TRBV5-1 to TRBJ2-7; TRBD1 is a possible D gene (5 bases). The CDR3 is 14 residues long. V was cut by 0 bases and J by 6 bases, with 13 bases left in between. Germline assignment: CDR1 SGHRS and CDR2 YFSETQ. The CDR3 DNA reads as TGCGCCAGCAGCTTGGGCACAGGCTCCCGCGAGCAGTACTTC. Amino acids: CASSLGTGSREQYF. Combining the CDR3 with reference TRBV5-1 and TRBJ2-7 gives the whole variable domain KAGVTQTPRYLIKTRGQQVTLSCSPISGHRSVSWYQQTPGQGLQFLFEYFSETQRNKGNFPGRFSGRQFSNSRSEMNVSTLELGDSALYLCASSLGTGSREQYFGPGTRLTVT.

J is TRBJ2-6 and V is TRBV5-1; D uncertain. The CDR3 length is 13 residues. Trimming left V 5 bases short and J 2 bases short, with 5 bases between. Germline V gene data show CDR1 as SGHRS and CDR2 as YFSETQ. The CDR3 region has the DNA TGCGCCAGCAGGACTCCTGGGGCCAACGTCCTGACTTTC. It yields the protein CASRTPGANVLTF.

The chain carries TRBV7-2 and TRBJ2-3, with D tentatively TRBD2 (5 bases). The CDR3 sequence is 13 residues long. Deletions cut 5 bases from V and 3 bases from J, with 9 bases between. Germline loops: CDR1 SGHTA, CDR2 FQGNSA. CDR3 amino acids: CASSPDFTDTQYF. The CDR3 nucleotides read TGTGCCAGCAGCCCGGACTTTACAGATACGCAGTATTTT.

The CDR3 DNA follows: TGTGCCATCAATAGAGGACAGGGGGCTAACAATGAGCAGTTCTTC. Translating gives CAINRGQGANNEQFF. The chain combines TRBV10-3 with TRBJ2-1; 11 bases are shared with TRBD1. The germline V gene encodes CDR1 ENHRY and CDR2 SYGVKD. The CDR3 totals 15 residues. Germline trimming cut 7 bases from V and 5 bases from J; bases unmatched to any gene: 7.

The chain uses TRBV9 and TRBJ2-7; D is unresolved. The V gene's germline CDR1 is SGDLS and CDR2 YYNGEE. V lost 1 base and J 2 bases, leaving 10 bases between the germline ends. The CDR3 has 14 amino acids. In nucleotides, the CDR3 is TGTGCCAGCAGCGTATCCCAGAAAGCCTACGAGCAGTACTTC. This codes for CASSVSQKAYEQYF.

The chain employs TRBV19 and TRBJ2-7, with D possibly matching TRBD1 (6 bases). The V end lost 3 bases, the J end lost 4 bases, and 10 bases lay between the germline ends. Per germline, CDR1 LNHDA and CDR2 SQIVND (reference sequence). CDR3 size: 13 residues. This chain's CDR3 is CASSIKGGYEQYF. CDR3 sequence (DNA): TGTGCCAGTAGTATTAAAGGGGGTTACGAGCAGTACTTC.

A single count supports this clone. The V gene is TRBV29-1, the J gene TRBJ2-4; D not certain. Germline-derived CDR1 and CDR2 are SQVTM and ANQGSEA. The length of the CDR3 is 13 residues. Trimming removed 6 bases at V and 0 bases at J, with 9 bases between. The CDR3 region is CSVGTVAKNIQYF. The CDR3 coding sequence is TGCAGCGTAGGAACAGTAGCCAAAAACATTCAGTACTTC.

The CDR3 reads CASSLFSDRSNEQFF. The CDR3 nucleotides are TGTGCCAGCAGCTTATTTTCGGACAGGAGCAATGAGCAGTTCTTC. The V gene is TRBV11-2, the J gene TRBJ2-1; 7 bases map to TRBD1. Trimming removed 2 bases from V and 6 bases from J; junction bases left unmatched: 7. Germline CDR1 and CDR2: SGHAT and FQNNGV. This CDR3 is 15 amino acids long.

The DNA for the CDR3 is TGTGCCAGCAGCGATCCCGTCAAGGGGGGGGGATACGAGCAGTACTTC. Its protein product is CASSDPVKGGGYEQYF. The chain recombines TRBV9 with TRBJ2-5; TRBD2 might be the D (7 bases). The DNA end favors TRBJ2-7, so the J call may be wrong. This CDR3 is built from 16 residues. Per the germline V gene, CDR1 is SGDLS and CDR2 is YYNGEE.

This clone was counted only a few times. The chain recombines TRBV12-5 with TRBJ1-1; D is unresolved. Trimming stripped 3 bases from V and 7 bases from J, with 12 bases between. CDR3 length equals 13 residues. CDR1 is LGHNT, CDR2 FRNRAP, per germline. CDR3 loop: CASGFFYPSEAFF. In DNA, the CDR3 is TGTGCTAGTGGTTTTTTTTACCCTAGTGAAGCTTTCTTT. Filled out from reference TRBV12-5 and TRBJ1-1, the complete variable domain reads DARVTQTPRHKVTEMGQEVTMRCQPILGHNTVFWYRQTMMQGLELLAYFRNRAPLDDSGMPKDRFSAEMPDATLATLKIQPSEPRDSAVYFCASGFFYPSEAFFGQGTRLTVV.